This T cell receptor beta chain was observed in a study of T cells after yellow fever vaccination. The study's findings and limits: Most primary-vaccination clones recurred post-booster (more than 95% CD4, 88% CD8).

The CDR3 contains 18 residues. V was trimmed by 5 bases and J by 5 bases, leaving 26 bases between them. CDR1 SGHDT and CDR2 YYEEEE come from the germline V gene. As to this clonotype: Antigen unknown.

TCRdb re-called the 5' RACE reads with MiXCR, one entry per CDR3 protein. The profile shows about 220,000 distinct CDR3 sequences, 6% to 8% of them singletons. Sequenced material: CD4+ T cells sorted from PBMCs, taken on the day of the yellow fever booster vaccination. The chain uses TRBV5-6 and TRBJ2-1; D possibly corresponds to TRBD1 (5 bases). This clonotype was sampled from a man aged 25 to 40 who received the YFV17D yellow fever vaccine. The CDR3 DNA reads TGTGCCAGCAGTATGGGGCGGAGTTGGCGCTCCGCAAACAATGAGCAGTTCTTC. This codes for CASSMGRSWRSANNEQFF.